The 27 T cell receptor beta chains reported below all come from one sample, sequenced in a study of blood T cell repertoires in COVID-19 (dated by TCRdb to 2019 to 2021). Library creation used the immunoSEQ multiplex PCR assay. TCRdb stores this immuneACCESS table with in-frame sequences only. Part of the clones is absent; in the studies checked, under half of the shortfall reflects unresolved V genes, and no reason is known for the rest. The sample records 330,000 or so clones, almost 90% of which are singletons. The top ten clonotypes cover over 1% of the sample. The sample taken for sequencing was PBMCs or T cells enriched from blood (not recorded which). All receptors derive from a woman in her thirties who had been exposed to COVID-19.

This rearrangement joins TRBV11-2 to TRBJ2-1; a weak D match, TRBD1 (5 bases). CDR3 length: 14 amino acids. Trimming stripped 1 base from V and 10 bases from J, with 14 bases between. CDR1 is SGHAT and CDR2 is FQNNGV in the germline V gene. The CDR3: CASSLVHGAWEQFF. The CDR3 DNA reads as TGTGCCAGCAGCTTAGTCCATGGGGCGTGGGAGCAGTTCTTC.

V usage is TRBV10-3 and J usage is TRBJ2-3, with a weak D call TRBD2 (6 bases). Trimming removed 8 bases at V and 5 bases at J, with 20 bases between. The germline gives CDR1 ENHRY, CDR2 SYGVKD. The CDR3 is 15 amino acids. The CDR3: CAISSLVGLRDTQYF. In nucleotides, the CDR3 is TGTGCCATCTCCTCATTGGTGGGACTGCGAGATACGCAGTATTTT.

In this sample, this clone turned up a few times. The chain recombines TRBV12-5 with TRBJ1-5; TRBD1 matches 7 bases. Looked up from germline, CDR1 is LGHNT and CDR2 is FRNRAP. Trimming removed 3 bases from V and 5 bases from J; junction bases left unmatched: 10. The length of the CDR3 is 16 residues. DNA for the CDR3: TGTGCTAGTGGTTTCCCGGACCAGGGGGGCTATCAGCCCCAGCATTTT. Translating it yields CASGFPDQGGYQPQHF.

The J gene is TRBJ2-5, the V gene TRBV5-1; 9 positions agree with TRBD1. The ends lost 0 bases at V and 5 bases at J; junction bases unmatched: 5. In germline, CDR1 is SGHRS, CDR2 YFSETQ. The length of the CDR3 is 15 residues. The CDR3 DNA sequence: TGCGCCAGCAGCTTGGACAGGGGGCGCGGGGAGACCCAGTACTTC. Translation: CASSLDRGRGETQYF.

This sequence joins TRBV19 and TRBJ1-4; D is unclear. Germline V gene sequence: CDR1 LNHDA, CDR2 SQIVND (reference sequence). V lost 2 bases, J lost 6 bases, and 7 bases lay in between. The CDR3 sequence is 13 residues long. CDR3 residues: CASSIPGDEKLFF. The CDR3 region has the DNA TGTGCCAGTAGTATACCCGGTGATGAAAAACTGTTTTTT.

This chain uses TRBV27 with TRBJ2-7; D is ambiguous. The CDR3 is 14 residues long. Looked up from germline, CDR1 is MNHEY and CDR2 is SMNVEV (reference sequence). Deletions cut 6 bases from V and 2 bases from J, with 14 bases between. The DNA of the CDR3 is TGTGCCAGCAGCCGACCCCAGGCGCCCTACGAGCAGTACTTC. Its translation: CASSRPQAPYEQYF.

This chain uses TRBV30 with TRBJ2-2, with TRBD2 matching over 8 bases. After removal of 5 bases from V and 6 bases from J, the junction contained 11 bases not matched to a gene. The CDR3 consists of 15 residues. Germline V gene sequence: CDR1 GTSNPN, CDR2 SVGIG (reference sequence). The CDR3 sequence is CAWESGSLGAGELFF. Written as DNA, the CDR3 is TGTGCCTGGGAGAGCGGGAGTCTAGGGGCCGGGGAGCTGTTTTTT.

The chain joins TRBV4-1 to TRBJ1-1; TRBD1 agrees at 8 bases. The CDR3 consists of 15 residues. Unmatched junction bases numbered 2, after V lost 2 bases and J lost 0 bases. Germline V gene data show CDR1 as MGHRA and CDR2 as YSYEKL. CDR3 nucleotides: TGCGCCAGCAGCCAACAGACAGGGGTGAACACTGAAGCTTTCTTT. It encodes CASSQQTGVNTEAFF.

This clone occurred a few times. The chain carries TRBV12-3 or TRBV12-4 and TRBJ1-1; possible D gene TRBD1, 5 bases. The CDR3 sequence is 13 residues long. Trimming took 5 bases from V and 7 from J, leaving 14 bases between them. This CDR3 reads CASSGAVWLEAFF. CDR3 DNA: TGTGCCAGCAGTGGGGCAGTGTGGCTTGAAGCTTTCTTT.

The chain couples TRBV15 to TRBJ2-5, with D unresolved. Germline CDR1 and CDR2: LNHNV and YYDKDF (reference sequence). Trimming took off 1 base at V and 5 bases at J, with 8 bases between the two ends. This CDR3 region has 13 residues. The CDR3 loop reads CATSRVSPETQYF. The DNA for the CDR3 is TGTGCCACCAGCAGAGTATCCCCCGAGACCCAGTACTTC.

The count of this clone is one. The chain has TRBV28 and TRBJ1-3; D ambiguous. V was cut by 3 bases and J by 0 bases, with 9 bases left in between. The CDR3 is 15 residues long. Germline V gives CDR1 MDHEN, CDR2 SYDVKM. The CDR3 protein is CASSFPGISGNTIYF. Written as DNA, the CDR3 is TGTGCCAGCAGTTTCCCGGGTATCTCTGGAAACACCATATATTTT. The full variable domain, with the rest looked up from reference TRBV28 and TRBJ1-3, is DVKVTQSSRYLVKRTGEKVFLECVQDMDHENMFWYRQDPGLGLRLIYFSYDVKMKEKGDIPEGYSVSREKKERFSLILESASTNQTSMYLCASSFPGISGNTIYFGEGSWLTVV.

V and J are TRBV6-6 and TRBJ1-5, with 7 bases lining up with TRBD1. Germline V gives CDR1 MNHNY, CDR2 SVGAGI (reference sequence). This CDR3 contains 15 residues. V dropped 3 bases and J dropped 3; count of bases not matched to a gene: 5. The CDR3 is CASSYTGTANQPQHF. CDR3 nucleotides: TGTGCCAGCAGTTATACGGGGACAGCCAATCAGCCCCAGCATTTT.

The rearrangement joins TRBV3-1 (or the pseudogene TRBV3-2) to TRBJ2-1; D is unresolved. This CDR3 region has 12 residues. V lost 5 bases and J 3 bases, leaving 5 bases between the germline ends. Germline assignment: CDR1 LGHDT and CDR2 YNNKEL (reference sequence). CDR3 residues: CASSIHYNEQFF. CDR3 nucleotides: TGTGCCAGCAGCATACACTACAATGAGCAGTTCTTC.

The CDR3 region has the DNA TGTGCCAGCAGCACCTCTTCTAGCGGGAGGGCCCCCGCAGATACGCAGTATTTT. It translates to CASSTSSSGRAPADTQYF. This rearrangement joins TRBV2 to TRBJ2-3; 12 nucleotides agree with TRBD2. The germline gives CDR1 SNHLY, CDR2 FYNNEI. This CDR3 spans 18 amino acids. The junction had 14 bases not matched to a gene; V was cut back by 6 bases and J by 4 bases.

This chain joins TRBV30 and TRBJ1-2; D is ambiguous. The CDR3 is 12 residues long. V lost 0 bases and J 3 bases, leaving 5 bases between the germline ends. Germline CDR1 and CDR2: GTSNPN and SVGIG (reference sequence). The DNA for the CDR3 is TGTGCCTGGAGTGTCCCAGACTATGGCTACACCTTC. It encodes CAWSVPDYGYTF.

The gene calls are TRBV28 and TRBJ2-7; perhaps TRBD2 as D (6 bases). The germline V and J ends were trimmed by 5 bases and 0 bases, with 20 bases remaining between them. Germline assignment: CDR1 MDHEN and CDR2 SYDVKM. The CDR3 loop spans 17 amino acids. CDR3 DNA: TGTGCCAGCAGTCGCCGCGTAGGGCTAGCGCTCTCCTACGAGCAGTACTTC. Its protein product is CASSRRVGLALSYEQYF.

The chain links TRBV2 to TRBJ1-4; the D gene is possibly TRBD1 (5 bases). This CDR3 has 14 residues. Trimming stripped 8 bases from V and 7 bases from J, with 17 bases between. Germline V gives CDR1 SNHLY, CDR2 FYNNEI. CDR3 coding DNA: TGTGCCAGCCGGGACGGGCGGGGATCTGAAAAACTGTTTTTT. Its protein is CASRDGRGSEKLFF.

The chain recombines TRBV10-2 with TRBJ2-7; D call uncertain. The germline V gene encodes CDR1 WSHSY and CDR2 SAAADI. V was clipped by 6 bases and J by 0 bases, with 15 bases between them. There are 15 residues in the CDR3. The CDR3 here is CASSLGPHSSYEQYF. In DNA, the CDR3 is TGCGCCAGCAGCCTTGGGCCCCACAGCTCCTACGAGCAGTACTTC.

V gene TRBV5-1 combines with J gene TRBJ2-1; the D is unclear. From germline, CDR1 is SGHRS and CDR2 YFSETQ. CDR3 length: 15 residues. V lost 3 bases and J lost 0, with 10 bases in between. The CDR3 DNA reads TGCGCCAGCAGCTATGCGGTAAGCTCCTACAATGAGCAGTTCTTC. Translation: CASSYAVSSYNEQFF.

This chain uses TRBV30 with TRBJ1-2, with D unclear. V was shortened by 2 bases and J by 4 bases, with 11 bases between the two germline ends. Germline CDR1 GTSNPN, CDR2 SVGIG (reference sequence). The CDR3 has 13 residues. The CDR3 DNA is TGTGCCTGGAGTCCCCAGTTTGGCTATGGCTACACCTTC. Residues: CAWSPQFGYGYTF.

The chain joins TRBV7-9 to TRBJ1-1; D is uncertain. The germline CDR1 and CDR2 sequences are SEHNR and FQNEAQ (reference sequence). This CDR3 comprises 14 residues. V was trimmed by 8 bases and J by 5 bases, leaving 18 bases between them. Here the CDR3 DNA reads TGTGCCAGCGTCAATACCTACGTGATTACTGAAGCTTTCTTT. It translates to CASVNTYVITEAFF.

Details on this clone: A read error may produce the germline difference seen at one junction end. The J gene is TRBJ2-7, the V gene TRBV7-9, with 8 positions matching TRBD1. CDR3 size: 13 residues. Germline assignment: CDR1 SEHNR and CDR2 FQNEAQ (reference sequence). CDR3 loop: CASSEGQASATFF. The CDR3 coding sequence is TGTGCCAGCAGCGAGGGACAGGCATCGGCCACCTTCTTC. The whole variable domain, filled in from reference TRBV7-9 and TRBJ2-7, reads DTGVSQNPRHKITKRGQNVTFRCDPISEHNRLYWYRQTLGQGPEFLTYFQNEAQLEKSRLLSDRFSAERPKGSFSTLEIQRTEQGDSAMYLCASSEGQASATFFGPGTRLTVT.

J is TRBJ1-1 and V is TRBV5-5, with 10 bases fitting TRBD1. Germline V gene lookup returns CDR1 SGHKS and CDR2 YYEKEE (reference sequence). V lost 3 bases to trimming and J lost 4 bases; unmatched junction nucleotides: 9. The CDR3 contains 16 residues. The CDR3 DNA reads as TGTGCCAGCAGCTCGACAGGGGGCGGCAGGAGCACTGAAGCTTTCTTT. It codes for CASSSTGGGRSTEAFF. The full variable domain, its missing parts supplied by reference TRBV5-5 and TRBJ1-1, is DAGVTQSPTHLIKTRGQQVTLRCSPISGHKSVSWYQQVLGQGPQFIFQYYEKEERGRGNFPDRFSARQFPNYSSELNVNALLLGDSALYLCASSSTGGGRSTEAFFGQGTRLTVV.

The rearrangement uses TRBV7-9 and TRBJ1-6, with D possibly being TRBD1 (6 bases). There are 14 residues in the CDR3. In germline, CDR1 is SEHNR, CDR2 FQNEAQ (reference sequence). V shed 10 bases and J shed 9 bases, with 19 bases lying between them. CDR3 residues: CATQGSGPVSPLHF. For the CDR3, the DNA is TGTGCCACCCAGGGGTCGGGCCCTGTTTCACCCCTCCACTTT.

This clone was picked up one time. V is TRBV29-1 and J is TRBJ2-7; 9 bases map to TRBD2. Germline CDR1 and CDR2: SQVTM and ANQGSEA. This CDR3 contains 15 residues. V gave up 4 bases and J gave up 4 bases; unmatched junction bases: 11. The DNA for the CDR3 is TGCAGCGTTGGGGGGGGCAGACTAGCGGATTACGAGCAGTACTTC. It codes for CSVGGGRLADYEQYF.

The chain is built from TRBV10-3 and TRBJ1-5; 7 bases line up with TRBD1. The CDR3 consists of 18 residues. Trimming cost V 0 bases and J 2 bases; bases outside gene matches: 10. Germline V CDR1 and CDR2: ENHRY, SYGVKD. Written as DNA, the CDR3 is TGTGCCATCAGTGAGTCGAAGGGCTCCACAGGGGGCAATCAGCCCCAGCATTTT. It codes for CAISESKGSTGGNQPQHF.

The CDR3 here is CASSPGLAGGAQYF. In DNA, the CDR3 is TGTGCCAGTAGTCCGGGACTAGCGGGAGGGGCCCAGTACTTC. The genes are TRBV19 and TRBJ2-5, with TRBD2 matching over 16 bases. The CDR3 has 14 amino acids. Germline V lookup: CDR1 LNHDA, CDR2 SQIVND (reference sequence). J was trimmed by 9 bases and V by 5 bases; bases with no gene match: 3.